This T cell receptor beta chain was captured in a study of blood T cell repertoires in COVID-19. As for the study in general: Spain, Italy and the United States supplied samples that represented acute and convalescent COVID-19.

Germline CDR1 is MRHNA and CDR2 is SNTAGT. V lost 6 bases to trimming and J lost 0 bases, with 8 bases between them. There are 13 residues in the CDR3. The data were produced by immunoSEQ multiplex PCR, yet TCRdb's version contains in-frame clones alone and is incomplete. The table has about 65,000 clones, about 93% seen once. The sequence derives from a man between 65 and 85 years old with active COVID-19. The chain joins TRBV6-4 to TRBJ1-1; D call uncertain. Sequencing input: peripheral blood. The CDR3 region has the DNA TGTGCCAGCAGGCTCAGATTGAACACTGAAGCTTTCTTT. It is translated as CASRLRLNTEAFF.